This T cell receptor beta chain was identified in a study of graft-versus-host responses after intestinal transplantation. Findings and limits, study-wide: Subjects displaying graft-donor T cell macrochimerism possessed elevated graft-versus-host to host-versus-graft clonal ratios inside allografts. The marrow of recipients harbored GvH clones, and ileum or blood showed some of them first.

Intraepithelial and lamina propria lymphocytes were isolated from graft specimens. As regards this clone: The antigen remains unidentified.

The length of the CDR3 is 13 residues. Per the germline V gene, CDR1 is SEHNR and CDR2 is FQNEAQ (reference sequence). V shed 4 bases, J shed 9 bases, and the junction held 8 bases outside the gene matches. Libraries were prepared by immunoSEQ multiplex PCR; TCRdb keeps only in-frame clonotypes and omits some of them. The sample holds about 4,500 clones, around 75% seen once. The source of this sequence is a human patient who received an intestinal transplant, so some T cells may come from the graft donor. The sequencing here drew on ileum tissue, taken approximately 340 days after intestinal transplantation. This rearrangement joins TRBV7-9 to TRBJ2-7; 8 bases map to TRBD1. The CDR3 nucleotides read TGTGCCAGCAGCTATCGGGACAGGCCATTGCAGTACTTC. Its protein is CASSYRDRPLQYF.